This T cell receptor (beta chain) derives from a study of blood T cells in healthy people across ages. General observations from the study: Age showed a roughly linear inverse relationship with TCR beta diversity per million T cells.

On this clonotype: Antigen specificity is unknown.

CDR3 length: 16 amino acids. Germline V gives CDR1 MGHRA, CDR2 YSYEKL. Trimming took off 3 bases at V and 3 bases at J, with 15 bases between the two ends. Next came a second PCR, run for roughly 6 to 11 cycles, which used a sample-barcoded 5' primer along with a J-beta primer mix. TCRdb reanalysed the 5' RACE reads using MiXCR and keeps one entry per CDR3 protein. The table shows about 1.4 million distinct CDR3 sequences, with roughly 64% occurring only once. Material: blood. This chain connects TRBV4-1 to TRBJ1-5; D is ambiguous. This TCR was recovered from a man aged 18 to 29 in good health. CDR3 residues: CASSHLATAANQPQHF. CDR3 in DNA: TGCGCCAGCAGCCATCTCGCAACCGCCGCCAATCAGCCCCAGCATTTT.